The 24 T cell receptor beta chains presented below share a single source sample, sequenced in a study of cytotoxic CD8 clonotypes in ibrutinib-treated CLL. Here immunoSEQ multiplex PCR was the method, and the copy in TCRdb shows in-frame clones only, minus some. The sample lists 97,000 or so clones, 60% to 80% occurring once. This specimen was PBMCs, taken after 12 months of ibrutinib treatment. All receptors derive from a human donor with chronic lymphocytic leukemia.

V and J are TRBV12-5 and TRBJ2-3; TRBD2 might be the D (6 bases). The V gene's germline CDR1 is LGHNT and CDR2 FRNRAP. This CDR3 contains 13 residues. Trimming took 8 bases from V and 2 from J, leaving 11 bases between them. CDR3 sequence (DNA): TGTGCTAGTCGGAGGGAGTTCACAGATACGCAGTATTTT. This encodes CASRREFTDTQYF.

The chain links TRBV11-3 to TRBJ2-1; 12 bases are a match to TRBD1. With 3 bases clipped from V and 8 bases from J, the junction kept 5 bases outside the gene matches. CDR1 is SGHNT and CDR2 is YENEEA in the germline V gene. CDR3 length: 15 amino acids. This CDR3 is CASSFYGTGGYEQFF. CDR3 nucleotides: TGTGCCAGCAGCTTTTATGGGACAGGGGGCTATGAGCAGTTCTTC.

This chain uses TRBV5-6 with TRBJ2-2; 14 bases line up with TRBD2. Trimming cost V 4 bases and J 4 bases; bases outside gene matches: 12. CDR1 and CDR2 from the germline V gene are SGHDT and YYEEEE. This CDR3 region has 19 residues. In nucleotides, the CDR3 is TGTGCCAGCAGCGACTCGACTAGCGGGGGGGCGGTTGGCACCGGGGAGCTGTTTTTT. It codes for CASSDSTSGGAVGTGELFF.

The J gene is TRBJ1-6, the V gene TRBV2; D is perhaps TRBD1 (6 bases). The CDR3 covers 14 residues. The germline CDR1 and CDR2 sequences are SNHLY and FYNNEI. V shed 7 bases and J shed 5 bases, with 12 bases lying between them. Here the CDR3 reads CASIRGGDNSPLHF. CDR3 coding DNA: TGTGCCAGCATCCGGGGGGGCGATAATTCACCCCTCCACTTT. Drawing the rest from reference TRBV2 and TRBJ1-6, the complete variable domain is EPEVTQTPSHQVTQMGQEVILRCVPISNHLYFYWYRQILGQKVEFLVSFYNNEISEKSEIFDDQFSVERPDGSNFTLKIRSTKLEDSAMYFCASIRGGDNSPLHFGNGTRLTVT.

The rearrangement joins TRBV5-1 to TRBJ2-6; D is perhaps TRBD1 (6 bases). The CDR3 runs 15 residues. Germline V gives CDR1 SGHRS, CDR2 YFSETQ. Trimming shortened V by 0 bases and J by 2 bases, and 6 bases separated the two germline ends. Written as DNA, the CDR3 is TGCGCCAGCAGCTTGGCAGGGGCTGGGGCCAACGTCCTGACTTTC. Protein sequence: CASSLAGAGANVLTF.

This clone appeared once. The V gene is TRBV4-1, the J gene TRBJ2-5; the match to TRBD2 covers 10 bases. This CDR3 region has 16 residues. J lost 1 base, V lost 6 bases, and 8 bases had no gene match. CDR1 and CDR2 from the germline V gene are MGHRA and YSYEKL. CDR3 protein: CASSLSGLAIQETQYF. The CDR3 DNA reads TGCGCCAGCAGTCTATCGGGACTAGCGATCCAAGAGACCCAGTACTTC.

This clone was counted a single time. The rearrangement joins TRBV7-3 to TRBJ2-1, with TRBD1 identical over 7 bases. V was clipped by 2 bases and J by 6 bases; unmatched bases: 13. Looked up from germline, CDR1 is SGHTA and CDR2 is FQGTGA. This CDR3 region has 17 residues. The CDR3 loop reads CASSLSGGPGVSNEQFF. Written as DNA, the CDR3 is TGTGCCAGCAGCTTATCAGGGGGACCAGGGGTATCCAATGAGCAGTTCTTC.

The gene calls are TRBV29-1 and TRBJ2-3, with 9 bases aligning to TRBD1. Germline V gives CDR1 SQVTM, CDR2 ANQGSEA. The junction had 6 bases not matched to a gene; V was cut back by 5 bases and J by 6 bases. The CDR3 covers 13 residues. This CDR3 is CSVRDRAPDTQYF. DNA of the CDR3: TGCAGCGTTAGGGACAGGGCCCCGGATACGCAGTATTTT.

This clone was observed a few times. This rearrangement joins TRBV19 to TRBJ1-2; D perhaps matches TRBD1 (5 bases). V dropped 10 bases and J dropped 4 bases, with 16 bases sitting between them. The V gene's germline CDR1 is LNHDA and CDR2 SQIVND (reference sequence). The CDR3 is made up of 13 amino acids. The CDR3 bases are TGTGCCACCGCGGGGCGGGGTCCCTATGGCTACACCTTC. Encoded protein: CATAGRGPYGYTF. The complete variable domain, with remaining parts taken from reference TRBV19 and TRBJ1-2, reads DGGITQSPKYLFRKEGQNVTLSCEQNLNHDAMYWYRQDPGQGLRLIYYSQIVNDFQKGDIAEGYSVSREKKESFPLTVTSAQKNPTAFYLCATAGRGPYGYTFGSGTRLTVV.

In its sample, this clone was seen a few times. V is TRBV4-1 and J is TRBJ1-1, with D perhaps matching TRBD1 (6 bases). The CDR3 is made up of 16 amino acids. The V end lost 2 bases, the J end lost 4 bases, and 17 bases lay between the germline ends. The V gene's germline CDR1 is MGHRA and CDR2 YSYEKL. The DNA of the CDR3 is TGCGCCAGCAGCCAACCAAACAGGGTGGCGGGCACTGAAGCTTTCTTT. Its protein product is CASSQPNRVAGTEAFF.

The chain has TRBV6-6 and TRBJ2-1, with 9 bases that match TRBD1. The length of the CDR3 is 15 residues. Germline lookup yields CDR1 MNHNY and CDR2 SVGAGI (reference sequence). Trimming cost V 6 bases and J 5 bases; bases outside gene matches: 8. The CDR3 coding sequence is TGTGCCAGCAGAGCAGACAGGGGGAAAAACAATGAGCAGTTCTTC. This codes for CASRADRGKNNEQFF.

The V and J genes are TRBV6-1 and TRBJ2-7; D may correspond to TRBD1 or TRBD2 (5 bases each). Trimming stripped 0 bases from V and 2 bases from J, with 17 bases between. This CDR3 spans 17 amino acids. CDR1 MNHNS and CDR2 SASEGT come from the germline V gene. The CDR3 loop is CASSEALRHGAAYEQYF. DNA for the CDR3: TGTGCCAGCAGTGAAGCGCTTCGGCACGGGGCGGCCTACGAGCAGTACTTC.

Sample share makes this clone medium-sized. This rearrangement joins TRBV10-1 to TRBJ2-7; D is undetermined. The germline V gene has CDR1 WNHNN and CDR2 SYGVQD (reference sequence). The CDR3 covers 12 residues. V lost 7 bases to trimming and J lost 2 bases, with 9 bases between them. The CDR3 protein is CASNKTTYEQYF. In DNA form, the CDR3 reads TGCGCCAGCAATAAAACTACCTACGAGCAGTACTTC.

This clone is a singleton in its sample. The chain is built from TRBV2 and TRBJ2-5; 10 nucleotides agree with TRBD2. The CDR3 consists of 15 residues. Trimming cost V 6 bases and J 2 bases; bases outside gene matches: 6. Germline values: CDR1 SNHLY, CDR2 FYNNEI. CDR3 DNA sequence: TGTGCCAGCAGGCGGCTAGCGGGGGTACAAGAGACCCAGTACTTC. Protein sequence: CASRRLAGVQETQYF.

This clone was observed a few times. V usage is TRBV28 and J usage is TRBJ1-4; TRBD1 matches 7 bases. Trimming at V came to 8 bases and at J to 4 bases, leaving 10 bases not matched to a gene. Germline V gene lookup returns CDR1 MDHEN and CDR2 SYDVKM. There are 15 residues in the CDR3. The CDR3 bases are TGTGCCAGCCGCAGAGAGGACAGGAATAATGAAAAACTGTTTTTT. This encodes CASRREDRNNEKLFF. The full variable domain, rest sourced from reference TRBV28 and TRBJ1-4, is DVKVTQSSRYLVKRTGEKVFLECVQDMDHENMFWYRQDPGLGLRLIYFSYDVKMKEKGDIPEGYSVSREKKERFSLILESASTNQTSMYLCASRREDRNNEKLFFGSGTQLSVL.

This chain uses TRBV9 with TRBJ1-4; D not certain. V lost 2 bases, J lost 5 bases, and 10 bases lay in between. The germline V gene has CDR1 SGDLS and CDR2 YYNGEE. The CDR3 is 14 residues long. CDR3 loop: CASSVDMENEKLFF. As DNA, the CDR3 is TGTGCCAGCAGCGTTGATATGGAAAATGAAAAACTGTTTTTT.

The count of this clone is one. The same CDR3 arises from other DNA sequences in this sample as well. The genes are TRBV11-1 and TRBJ1-2, with TRBD1 matching over 9 bases. The CDR3 runs to 13 residues. Germline V gives CDR1 SGHAT, CDR2 FQDESV (reference sequence). The J segment lost 9 bases and the V segment lost 5 bases, leaving 7 bases of the junction unmatched. The CDR3 region has the DNA TGTGCCAGCAGCCCCGGGACAGGGTCTCGCTACACCTTC. This gives the protein CASSPGTGSRYTF.

CDR3 region: CASRDQGGANYGYTF. CDR3 bases: TGTGCCAGCAGAGACCAGGGGGGAGCTAACTATGGCTACACCTTC. This chain uses TRBV6-1 with TRBJ1-2; TRBD1 aligns across 7 bases. The CDR3 has 15 amino acids. Germline CDR1 reads MNHNS; CDR2 reads SASEGT. V was pared by 6 bases and J by 0 bases, with 7 bases of the junction left unmatched.

The chain recombines TRBV9 with TRBJ2-7; D remains unclear. V was shortened by 0 bases and J by 0 bases, with 7 bases between the two germline ends. CDR1 and CDR2 (germline): SGDLS, YYNGEE. The CDR3 runs to 14 residues. The CDR3 DNA reads TGTGCCAGCAGCGTAGGGCGCGGCTCCTACGAGCAGTACTTC. Amino acids: CASSVGRGSYEQYF. Looking up the rest from reference TRBV9 and TRBJ2-7 gives the full variable domain: DSGVTQTPKHLITATGQRVTLRCSPRSGDLSVYWYQQSLDQGLQFLIQYYNGEERAKGNILERFSAQQFPDLHSELNLSSLELGDSALYFCASSVGRGSYEQYFGPGTRLTVT.

The V and J genes are TRBV9 and TRBJ1-6, with TRBD1 identical over 9 bases. The CDR3 loop spans 15 amino acids. Germline values: CDR1 SGDLS, CDR2 YYNGEE. V lost 2 bases, J lost 8 bases, and 5 bases stayed unmatched. CDR3 sequence reads: CASSVPGQGHSPLHF. CDR3 coding DNA: TGTGCCAGCAGCGTCCCGGGACAGGGTCATTCACCCCTCCACTTT. Combining the CDR3 with reference TRBV9 and TRBJ1-6 gives the whole variable domain DSGVTQTPKHLITATGQRVTLRCSPRSGDLSVYWYQQSLDQGLQFLIQYYNGEERAKGNILERFSAQQFPDLHSELNLSSLELGDSALYFCASSVPGQGHSPLHFGNGTRLTVT.

The chain carries TRBV4-3 and TRBJ1-2, with 8 nucleotides matching TRBD1. Germline V gives CDR1 LGHNA, CDR2 YSLEER. The J segment lost 7 bases and the V segment lost 10 bases, leaving 11 bases of the junction unmatched. CDR3 length equals 13 residues. The CDR3 sequence is CANGRQGQGGYTF. In DNA form, the CDR3 reads TGCGCCAACGGGCGACAGGGGCAAGGTGGCTACACCTTC.

V usage is TRBV5-1 and J usage is TRBJ2-1, with 8 bases identical to TRBD2. V dropped 2 bases and J dropped 7; count of bases not matched to a gene: 2. Germline V gives CDR1 SGHRS, CDR2 YFSETQ. The CDR3 length is 13 residues. The CDR3 DNA reads as TGCGCCAGCAGCTTTAGCGGGGCGAATGAGCAGTTCTTC. Amino acid sequence: CASSFSGANEQFF.

This clone has only a few counts. The rearrangement links TRBV11-2 to TRBJ1-1, with 8 bases matching TRBD1. Per the germline V gene, CDR1 is SGHAT and CDR2 is FQNNGV. V was pared by 0 bases and J by 6 bases, with 6 bases of the junction left unmatched. The CDR3 contains 15 residues. The CDR3 loop is CASSLDPGDRSEAFF. The CDR3 DNA sequence: TGTGCCAGCAGCTTAGATCCCGGGGACAGGTCTGAAGCTTTCTTT. The complete variable domain, with remaining parts taken from reference TRBV11-2 and TRBJ1-1, reads EAGVAQSPRYKIIEKRQSVAFWCNPISGHATLYWYQQILGQGPKLLIQFQNNGVVDDSQLPKDRFSAERLKGVDSTLKIQPAKLEDSAVYLCASSLDPGDRSEAFFGQGTRLTVV.

To note about this clone: This same CDR3 is encoded by further DNA sequences in the sample. This chain connects TRBV7-2 to TRBJ2-7; TRBD1 agrees at 11 bases. CDR1 and CDR2 from the germline V gene are SGHTA and FQGNSA. Trimming cost V 4 bases and J 4 bases; bases outside gene matches: 3. This CDR3 is built from 14 residues. For the CDR3, the DNA is TGTGCCAGCAGCTCCGGACAGGGGGCGTACGAGCAGTACTTC. Encoded protein: CASSSGQGAYEQYF.